This T cell receptor beta chain was sequenced for a study of response to subunit inactivated influenza vaccine. Each CDR3 protein is one row after TCRdb ran MiXCR on the RT-PCR reads. The sample lists roughly 500,000 distinct CDR3 sequences, approximately 24% seen once, with 2.5% to 3.5% in the top ten. The CDR3 has 14 amino acids. V dropped 4 bases and J dropped 7 bases, with 13 bases sitting between them. This sample was also put to use in a study of T cells expressing NK-cell markers. From that report: The authors generated TCR beta cDNA through 5'RACE template switching with UMIs. HCMV serostatus: most of the eight sequenced donors positive, one negative. Several experiments confined sorting to alpha-beta TCR T cells with an anti-gamma-delta TCR antibody. The study did not resolve the HCMV specificity of expanded NKG2C+ T cell clones.

The genes are TRBV12-3 or TRBV12-4 and TRBJ1-4; tentative D call: TRBD1 (6 bases). The source of this sequence is a man between 50 and 59 years old who received an inactivated influenza vaccine. Sequenced material: CD4+ T cells sorted from PBMCs, taken 11 to 12 days after vaccination. In DNA, the CDR3 is TGTGCCAGCAGTTCCTACAGGGTTGGTGAAAAACTGTTTTTT. Its translation is CASSSYRVGEKLFF.